The 10 T cell receptor beta chains below were found in one sample sequenced in a study of breast tumors, draining lymph nodes, adjacent tissues (dated by TCRdb to about 2016). Lymph node samples came from the axillary draining lymph nodes of breast cancer patients. Library construction relied on multiplex PCR. The data were produced on an Illumina HiSeq 2000. The public sequencing data were trimmed at Q25 with fastp and processed into clonotypes with MiXCR by TCRdb, which kept only in-frame beta chains. Rows merge per CDR3 protein into single entries with the most common DNA and genes. For this sample there are 120,000 to 150,000 distinct CDR3 sequences; 30% to 35% appear just once. The ten largest clones represent about 2.3% of the sample. The sequencing input was axillary lymph node tissue. The source of these receptors is a female donor with breast cancer. Some clones in this sample may be carry-over from other donors' samples.

A word on this clonotype: This may be a read error, as it is one base from a much larger clone. The rearrangement links TRBV3-1 to TRBJ1-3, with D possibly being TRBD1 (5 bases). This CDR3 has 15 amino acids. CDR1 is LGHDT and CDR2 is YNNKEL in the germline V gene (reference sequence). V shed 4 bases and J shed 1 base, with 11 bases lying between them. The CDR3 DNA reads as TGTGCCAGCAGCCGGGAAGGGACTTCTGGAAACACCATATATTTT. Its protein is CASSREGTSGNTIYF.

This clonotype was detected many times. The chain joins TRBV5-1 to TRBJ2-1, with D possibly being TRBD1 (6 bases). Trimming took off 3 bases at V and 7 bases at J, with 11 bases between the two ends. This CDR3 has 13 residues. Germline CDR1 reads SGHRS; CDR2 reads YFSETQ. Here the CDR3 reads CASSSNTGNEQFF. The DNA for the CDR3 is TGCGCCAGCAGCTCTAACACAGGGAATGAGCAGTTCTTC.

This clonotype has a count of ten or more. V is TRBV27 and J is TRBJ2-2; D might be TRBD2 (5 bases). V dropped 7 bases and J dropped 5 bases, with 8 bases sitting between them. The germline gives CDR1 MNHEY, CDR2 SMNVEV (reference sequence). The CDR3 has 12 residues. The CDR3 reads CASNGRTGELFF. In DNA form, the CDR3 reads TGTGCCAGCAATGGGAGAACCGGGGAGCTGTTTTTT.

This clonotype was recorded at least ten times. This sequence joins TRBV7-9 and TRBJ2-5, with D possibly TRBD1 on 6 matching bases. Germline V gives CDR1 SEHNR, CDR2 FQNEAQ (reference sequence). Trimming shortened V by 5 bases and J by 1 base, and 14 bases separated the two germline ends. This CDR3 comprises 15 residues. The CDR3 spells CASSGIATGQETQYF. The CDR3 coding sequence is TGTGCCAGCAGCGGGATCGCGACAGGCCAAGAGACCCAGTACTTC. Filled out from reference TRBV7-9 and TRBJ2-5, the complete variable domain reads DTGVSQNPRHKITKRGQNVTFRCDPISEHNRLYWYRQTLGQGPEFLTYFQNEAQLEKSRLLSDRFSAERPKGSFSTLEIQRTEQGDSAMYLCASSGIATGQETQYFGPGTRLLVL.

The chain has TRBV27 and TRBJ2-6; 7 bases are shared with TRBD1. With V trimmed by 5 bases and J by 3 bases, 10 bases remained unmatched. This CDR3 region has 17 residues. In germline, CDR1 is MNHEY, CDR2 SMNVEV (reference sequence). DNA for the CDR3: TGTGCCAGCAGTAGACAGGGTCTACCGTTTGGGGCCAACGTCCTGACTTTC. Encoded protein: CASSRQGLPFGANVLTF.

This clonotype showed up just a few times. A read error may explain this, as a much larger clone is one base away. The J gene is TRBJ2-2, the V gene TRBV5-5; D is unresolved. Germline assignment: CDR1 SGHKS and CDR2 YYEKEE (reference sequence). The CDR3 loop spans 14 amino acids. V was pared by 2 bases and J by 4 bases, with 9 bases between. The DNA of the CDR3 is TGTGCCAGCAGCTTACCCGGATCCACCGGGGAGCTGTTTTTT. Protein product: CASSLPGSTGELFF.

Concerning this clonotype itself: A much larger clone differs from this one at a single base, so this may be a read error. This sequence joins TRBV10-1 and TRBJ2-5, with D possibly matching TRBD2 (5 bases). This CDR3 is 13 amino acids long. With 4 bases removed from V and 3 bases from J, the gap between germline ends came to 9 bases. Per the germline V gene, CDR1 is WNHNN and CDR2 is SYGVQD (reference sequence). CDR3 sequence: CASSGEQEETQYF. In nucleotides, the CDR3 is TGCGCCAGCAGTGGGGAGCAGGAAGAGACCCAGTACTTC.

The chain couples TRBV12-3 or TRBV12-4 to TRBJ2-2; D may be TRBD2 (6 bases). The germline V and J ends were trimmed by 3 bases and 7 bases, with 12 bases remaining between them. CDR3 length equals 14 residues. The CDR3 protein is CASSFTGDGGELFF. CDR3 in DNA: TGTGCCAGCAGTTTCACGGGGGACGGCGGGGAGCTGTTTTTT.

This clonotype was picked up many times. V and J are TRBV2 and TRBJ2-1; TRBD2 agrees at 11 bases. The junction had 13 bases not matched to a gene; V was cut back by 5 bases and J by 4 bases. Germline V gene lookup returns CDR1 SNHLY and CDR2 FYNNEI. This CDR3 region has 18 residues. CDR3 nucleotides: TGTGCCAGCAGTCGACGGTCCGTAGCGGGGGGGCGATACAATGAGCAGTTCTTC. It yields the protein CASSRRSVAGGRYNEQFF.

The chain is built from TRBV20-1 and TRBJ2-7, with TRBD1 as a possible D gene (6 bases). The germline CDR1 and CDR2 sequences are DFQATT and SNEGSKA (reference sequence). The CDR3 has 13 residues. DNA of the CDR3: TGCAGTGCCCCAGACAGGTCGAACTACGCGCAGTACGTC. Its translation is CSAPDRSNYAQYV.